Below, 24 T cell receptor beta chains from the same sample are listed, as sequenced in a study of blood T cells in healthy people across ages. Then a second PCR, running about 6 to 11 cycles, was carried out with a sample-barcoded 5' primer and a J-beta primer mix. TCRdb re-derived calls from the 5' RACE reads in MiXCR, one entry per CDR3 protein. The sample holds more than 750,000 distinct CDR3 sequences, about 28% seen once. The same sample was also studied in work on T cells of mothers and their children.

Material: blood. The receptors stem from a woman aged 40 to 50 in good health.

This clonotype appeared many times. CDR3 DNA: TGTGCCAGCAGCGTAGGCAGGGAGTCCGCCTACGAGCAGTACTTC. Encoded protein: CASSVGRESAYEQYF. V usage is TRBV9 and J usage is TRBJ2-7; D may be TRBD1 or TRBD2 (5 bases each). Trimming cost V 0 bases and J 2 bases, with 12 bases left between them. The germline V gene has CDR1 SGDLS and CDR2 YYNGEE. CDR3 length equals 15 residues.

This clonotype has a handful of counts. This sequence joins TRBV11-2 and TRBJ2-2, with 8 positions matching TRBD2. Germline V gene data show CDR1 as SGHAT and CDR2 as FQNNGV. The CDR3 spans 17 residues. Trimming removed 7 bases from V and 0 bases from J; junction bases left unmatched: 10. The CDR3 region is CASTITPGLANTGELFF. DNA of the CDR3: TGTGCCAGCACTATCACCCCGGGACTAGCGAACACCGGGGAGCTGTTTTTT.

This clonotype appeared many times. V gene TRBV12-3 or TRBV12-4 combines with J gene TRBJ2-6; D remains ambiguous. The CDR3 loop spans 15 amino acids. V was trimmed by 5 bases and J by 0 bases, leaving 8 bases between them. The chain's CDR3 is CASSDTLSGANVLTF. In DNA, the CDR3 is TGTGCCAGCAGTGATACACTCTCTGGGGCCAACGTCCTGACTTTC.

This chain links TRBV21-1 with TRBJ2-7; the table gives TRBD2 as D, unverified against the DNA. TRBV21-1 is classified as a pseudogene. CDR3 length equals 15 residues. This chain's CDR3 is CASSKGTRGNYEQYF. The CDR3 DNA sequence: TGTGCCAGCAGCAAGGGGACTAGGGGGAATTACGAGCAGTACTTC.

The chain carries TRBV11-2 and TRBJ2-3; D call uncertain. V was clipped by 7 bases and J by 6 bases, with 17 bases between them. The CDR3 is made up of 14 amino acids. Germline lookup yields CDR1 SGHAT and CDR2 FQNNGV. The DNA of the CDR3 is TGTGCCAGCAAATCTCTCTCCCACACGGATACGCAGTATTTT. It yields the protein CASKSLSHTDTQYF.

At least ten counts were recorded for this clonotype. This rearrangement joins TRBV28 to TRBJ2-5; 8 bases are a match to TRBD1. The germline gives CDR1 MDHEN, CDR2 SYDVKM. V dropped 3 bases and J dropped 3; count of bases not matched to a gene: 15. CDR3 length equals 18 residues. The CDR3 bases are TGTGCCAGCAGTTTGTGGACAGGGAGGAGGATTAAGGAAGAGACCCAGTACTTC. Its protein is CASSLWTGRRIKEETQYF. Together with reference TRBV28 and TRBJ2-5, the CDR3 gives the full variable domain: DVKVTQSSRYLVKRTGEKVFLECVQDMDHENMFWYRQDPGLGLRLIYFSYDVKMKEKGDIPEGYSVSREKKERFSLILESASTNQTSMYLCASSLWTGRRIKEETQYFGPGTRLLVL.

This clonotype was counted between two and nine times. The chain is built from TRBV13 and TRBJ2-5; 9 bases agree with TRBD2. The V gene's germline CDR1 is PRHDT and CDR2 FYEKMQ (reference sequence). J gave up 5 bases and V 4 bases, and 2 bases lay outside the gene matches. This CDR3 region has 13 residues. The CDR3 loop is CASSSSGVETQYF. The CDR3 nucleotides read TGTGCCAGCAGCTCTAGCGGGGTCGAGACCCAGTACTTC.

Points on this clonotype: Relative to the germline gene, one junction end is altered; a read error may explain this. The chain combines TRBV27 with TRBJ2-7; 8 bases align to TRBD1. This CDR3 is 15 amino acids long. Germline V lookup: CDR1 MNHEY, CDR2 SMNVEV (reference sequence). CDR3 region: CVSNPGQAISYEQYF. Written as DNA, the CDR3 is TGTGTCAGCAATCCGGGACAGGCAATTTCCTACGAGCAGTACTTC.

The rearrangement joins TRBV29-1 to TRBJ2-7; the D gene could be TRBD1 or TRBD2 (5 bases each). V was shortened by 6 bases and J by 7 bases, with 19 bases between the two germline ends. Germline loops: CDR1 SQVTM, CDR2 ANQGSEA. This CDR3 is built from 13 residues. DNA of the CDR3: TGCAGCGTGGGGGATAACAAGTACAATGAGCAGTACTTC. This sequence encodes CSVGDNKYNEQYF.

In its sample, this clonotype was seen many times. This chain joins TRBV4-3 and TRBJ2-7; TRBD1 agrees at 8 bases. V was pared by 0 bases and J by 3 bases, with 16 bases of the junction left unmatched. Germline V lookup: CDR1 LGHNA, CDR2 YSLEER. The CDR3 is made up of 19 amino acids. The CDR3 nucleotides read TGCGCCAGCAGCCAAGATACTGGACAGGGTCTAGTTGTCGGCTACGAGCAGTACTTC. It encodes CASSQDTGQGLVVGYEQYF.

A word on this clonotype: Germline is not matched at one junction end, which may reflect a read error. This chain joins TRBV20-1 and TRBJ2-7; D is uncertain. The CDR3 totals 14 residues. Looked up from germline, CDR1 is DFQATT and CDR2 is SNEGSKA (reference sequence). The CDR3 spells CSANEALSSYELYF. The DNA of the CDR3 is TGCAGTGCTAACGAGGCCTTGAGCTCCTACGAGCTGTACTTC.

This clonotype was seen at least ten times. This chain links TRBV15 with TRBJ2-3, with no clear D. CDR1 is LNHNV and CDR2 is YYDKDF in the germline V gene (reference sequence). The V end was cut by 0 bases, the J end by 0 bases, with 10 bases between. The length of the CDR3 is 16 residues. The CDR3 DNA reads TGTGCCACCAGCAGAGATGGGTCCAGAAGCACAGATACGCAGTATTTT. Encoded protein: CATSRDGSRSTDTQYF.

The chain is built from TRBV29-1 and TRBJ1-2, with D possibly matching TRBD1 (6 bases). The CDR3 spans 13 residues. Trimming pared 4 bases from V and 8 bases from J, leaving 17 bases between. From germline, CDR1 is SQVTM and CDR2 ANQGSEA. The CDR3 loop is CSVVSSGDQGYTF. As DNA, the CDR3 is TGCAGCGTTGTTTCATCAGGGGATCAGGGCTACACCTTC.

V and J are TRBV15 and TRBJ2-3; 8 bases map to TRBD1. CDR1 LNHNV and CDR2 YYDKDF come from the germline V gene (reference sequence). The CDR3 is 13 residues long. With 9 bases clipped from V and 1 base from J, the junction kept 3 bases outside the gene matches. The CDR3 loop reads CATGQGGTDTQYF. The CDR3 DNA is TGTGCCACAGGACAGGGTGGCACAGATACGCAGTATTTT.

CDR3 residues: CASSYFKWAGGHGELFF. The CDR3 region has the DNA TGTGCCAGCAGTTACTTCAAGTGGGCAGGGGGCCACGGGGAGCTGTTTTTT. The V gene is TRBV6-6, the J gene TRBJ2-2, with 8 bases lining up with TRBD1. Germline lookup yields CDR1 MNHNY and CDR2 SVGAGI (reference sequence). The length of the CDR3 is 17 residues. Trimming removed 1 base from V and 7 bases from J; junction bases left unmatched: 11.

The chain combines TRBV28 with TRBJ2-7; TRBD1 agrees at 7 bases. The CDR3 totals 15 residues. Trimming removed 5 bases from V and 0 bases from J; junction bases left unmatched: 7. Germline assignment: CDR1 MDHEN and CDR2 SYDVKM. This CDR3 reads CASSPGTAPSYEQYF. The CDR3 DNA is TGTGCCAGCAGTCCTGGGACAGCTCCCTCCTACGAGCAGTACTTC.

Concerning this clonotype itself: This may be a read error: a much more frequent sequence differs by one nucleotide. V and J are TRBV4-1 and TRBJ1-1, with D maybe TRBD1 (6 bases). The CDR3 consists of 14 residues. Germline values: CDR1 MGHRA, CDR2 YSYEKL. CDR3 DNA sequence: TGCACCAGCAGCCAGGGACAACGAAACACTGAAGCTTTCTTT. This codes for CTSSQGQRNTEAFF.

This chain joins TRBV5-1 and TRBJ2-3; 10 bases align to TRBD2. The CDR3 has 16 amino acids. CDR1 and CDR2 (germline): SGHRS, YFSETQ. Losses at the gene ends were 4 bases for V and 0 bases for J; bases not matched to a gene: 5. The CDR3 nucleotides are TGCGCCAGCAGCGTAGCGGGGGGTGCTAGCACAGATACGCAGTATTTT. This codes for CASSVAGGASTDTQYF.

This clonotype has at least ten counts. The V and J genes are TRBV4-1 and TRBJ2-1; D might be TRBD1 (6 bases). Germline V gene lookup returns CDR1 MGHRA and CDR2 YSYEKL. With 2 bases removed from V and 4 bases from J, the gap between germline ends came to 6 bases. The CDR3 runs 13 residues. The CDR3 sequence is CASSQQGYNEQFF. CDR3 DNA sequence: TGCGCCAGCAGCCAACAGGGGTACAATGAGCAGTTCTTC.

For the CDR3, the DNA is TGCAGTGCCGGGTTGGGGAGCTCCTATAATTCACCCCTCCACTTT. Protein sequence: CSAGLGSSYNSPLHF. V gene TRBV20-1 combines with J gene TRBJ1-6, with D uncertain. V shed 6 bases and J shed 0 bases, with 12 bases lying between them. The CDR3 is 15 amino acids. Germline CDR1 reads DFQATT; CDR2 reads SNEGSKA (reference sequence).

This clonotype came up many times. The J gene is TRBJ2-1, the V gene TRBV7-2, with 9 nucleotides matching TRBD1. Germline trimming cut 5 bases from V and 4 bases from J; bases unmatched to any gene: 6. Germline V lookup: CDR1 SGHTA, CDR2 FQGNSA. The CDR3 totals 15 residues. DNA for the CDR3: TGTGCCAGCAGCATTCCCGGGACAGGGTACAATGAGCAGTTCTTC. This codes for CASSIPGTGYNEQFF.

This chain uses TRBV20-1 with TRBJ2-7, with a tentative D call TRBD1 (6 bases). With 0 bases removed from V and 0 bases from J, the gap between germline ends came to 12 bases. Germline CDR1 DFQATT, CDR2 SNEGSKA (reference sequence). CDR3 length: 15 residues. This CDR3 reads CSARDRDTRSYEQYF. In nucleotides, the CDR3 is TGCAGTGCTAGAGATCGGGACACACGCTCCTACGAGCAGTACTTC.

This clonotype was observed many times. The J gene is TRBJ1-1, the V gene TRBV20-1; no firm D call. V was shortened by 0 bases and J by 6 bases, with 17 bases between the two germline ends. The length of the CDR3 is 15 residues. CDR1 is DFQATT and CDR2 is SNEGSKA in the germline V gene (reference sequence). The CDR3 sequence: CSARDPGGNNPEAFF. The CDR3 DNA follows: TGCAGTGCTAGAGATCCGGGCGGGAACAACCCTGAAGCTTTCTTT.

The chain is built from TRBV29-1 and TRBJ1-4; D is uncertain. CDR1 and CDR2 from the germline V gene are SQVTM and ANQGSEA. Between the trimmed V and J ends, which lost 5 bases and 3 bases, there was a span of 10 bases. CDR3 length: 13 residues. The CDR3 DNA reads as TGCAGCGTTTCTGCCTCCGCTAATGAAAAACTGTTTTTT. Its translation is CSVSASANEKLFF.